This TCR beta chain was recovered during a study of immune evolution from preneoplasia to lung adenocarcinoma. For the study at large: HLA loss of heterozygosity: less than 9% AIS, under 19% MIA, roughly 30% ADC, none AAH.

This clone was observed a few times. Sequencing used immunoSEQ multiplex PCR; TCRdb keeps in-frame clones, though not all of them. In the table there are about 8,600 clones, 70% to 85% of which are singletons. Germline CDR1 SGHAT, CDR2 FQNNGV. This CDR3 comprises 15 residues. The V end lost 2 bases, the J end lost 0 bases, and 10 bases lay between the germline ends. Source material: FFPE lung adenocarcinoma in situ tissue. This chain uses TRBV11-2 with TRBJ2-5; D remains ambiguous. This receptor was taken from a person aged 60-79 years with lung adenocarcinoma. The CDR3 region is CASSLRTTNQETQYF. The CDR3 bases are TGTGCCAGCAGCTTACGAACTACAAACCAAGAGACCCAGTACTTC.